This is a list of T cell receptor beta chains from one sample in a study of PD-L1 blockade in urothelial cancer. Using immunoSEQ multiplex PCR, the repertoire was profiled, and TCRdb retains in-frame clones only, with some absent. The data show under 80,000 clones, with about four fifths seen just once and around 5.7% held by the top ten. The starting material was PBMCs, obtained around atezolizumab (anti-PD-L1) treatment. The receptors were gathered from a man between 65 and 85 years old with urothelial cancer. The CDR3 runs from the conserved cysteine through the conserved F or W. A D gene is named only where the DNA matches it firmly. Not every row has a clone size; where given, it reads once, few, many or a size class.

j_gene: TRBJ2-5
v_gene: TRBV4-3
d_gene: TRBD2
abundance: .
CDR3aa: CASSQEPSGRGETQYF
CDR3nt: TGCGCCAGCAGCCAAGAGCCTAGCGGGAGGGGGGAGACCCAGTACTTC

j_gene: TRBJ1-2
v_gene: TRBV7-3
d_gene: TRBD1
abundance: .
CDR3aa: CASSSGQGTGYTF
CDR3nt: TGTGCCAGCAGCTCGGGACAGGGGACTGGCTACACCTTC

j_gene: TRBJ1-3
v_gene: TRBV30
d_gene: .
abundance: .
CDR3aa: CAWSIQVSGNTIYF
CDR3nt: TGTGCCTGGAGTATACAGGTCTCTGGAAACACCATATATTTT

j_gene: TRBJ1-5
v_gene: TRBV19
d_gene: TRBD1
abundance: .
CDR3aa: CASNIRDRGYQPQHF
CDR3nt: TGTGCCAGTAACATCCGGGACAGGGGATATCAGCCCCAGCATTTT

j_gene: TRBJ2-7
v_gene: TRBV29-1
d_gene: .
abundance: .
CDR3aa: CSVAAGMSSYEQYF
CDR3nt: TGCAGCGTTGCCGCGGGAATGAGCTCCTACGAGCAGTACTTC

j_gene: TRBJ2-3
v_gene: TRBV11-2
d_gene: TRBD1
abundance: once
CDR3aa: CASSFKGSTGRRTDTQYF
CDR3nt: TGTGCCAGCAGCTTCAAAGGTTCGACAGGGCGGAGAACAGATACGCAGTATTTT

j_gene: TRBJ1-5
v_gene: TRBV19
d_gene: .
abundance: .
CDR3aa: CASSRMGTQFSQPQHF
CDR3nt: TGTGCCAGTAGTCGAATGGGGACACAATTTTCCCAGCCCCAGCATTTT

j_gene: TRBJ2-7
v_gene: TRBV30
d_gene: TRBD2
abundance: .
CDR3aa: CAWNLGTSGTYEQYF
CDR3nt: TGTGCCTGGAATCTGGGAACTAGCGGCACCTACGAGCAGTACTTC

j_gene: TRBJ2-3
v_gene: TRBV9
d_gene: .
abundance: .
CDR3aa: CASSPSLGGASDTQYF
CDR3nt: TGTGCCAGCAGCCCGAGTTTGGGGGGAGCGTCAGATACGCAGTATTTT

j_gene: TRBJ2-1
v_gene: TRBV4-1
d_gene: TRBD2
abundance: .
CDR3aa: CASSQDETSGRYNEQFF
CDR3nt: TGCGCCAGCAGCCAAGACGAGACTAGCGGGAGGTACAATGAGCAGTTCTTC

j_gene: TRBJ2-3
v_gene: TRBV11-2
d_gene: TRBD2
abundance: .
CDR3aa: CASSVLLREGDTQYF
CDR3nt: TGTGCCAGCAGCGTTCTTCTGAGGGAGGGAGATACGCAGTATTTT

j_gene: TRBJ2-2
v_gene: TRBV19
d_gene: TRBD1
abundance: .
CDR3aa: CASSIGWAGTGGNTGELFF
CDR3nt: TGTGCCAGTAGTATAGGCTGGGCCGGGACAGGGGGAAACACCGGGGAGCTGTTTTTT

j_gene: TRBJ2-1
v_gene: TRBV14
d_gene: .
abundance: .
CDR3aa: CASSQSLGIGNEQFF
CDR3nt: TGTGCCAGCAGCCAGTCCCTAGGCATTGGCAATGAGCAGTTCTTC

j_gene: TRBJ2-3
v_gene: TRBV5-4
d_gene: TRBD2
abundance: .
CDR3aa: CASSLATSGDADTQYF
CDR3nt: TGTGCCAGCAGCTTGGCGACTAGCGGGGATGCAGATACGCAGTATTTT

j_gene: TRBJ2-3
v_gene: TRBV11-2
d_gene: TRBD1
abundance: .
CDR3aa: CASRYRDRGQYF
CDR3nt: TGTGCCAGCAGGTACCGGGACAGGGGACAGTATTTT

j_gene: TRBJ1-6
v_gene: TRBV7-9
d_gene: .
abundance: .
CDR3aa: CASSLDTGGSPLHF
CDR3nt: TGTGCCAGCAGCTTAGACACGGGTGGTTCACCCCTCCACTTT

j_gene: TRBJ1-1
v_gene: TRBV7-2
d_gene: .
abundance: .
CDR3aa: CASSLALGRVSEAFF
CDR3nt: TGTGCCAGCAGCTTAGCGCTAGGGAGGGTGTCTGAAGCTTTCTTT

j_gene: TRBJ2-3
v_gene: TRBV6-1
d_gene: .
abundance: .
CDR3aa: CASRDLNTQYF
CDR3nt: TGTGCCAGCAGAGACTTGAATACGCAGTATTTT

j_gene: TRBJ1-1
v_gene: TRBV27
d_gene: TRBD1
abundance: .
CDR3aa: CASKTGNSEAFF
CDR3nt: TGTGCCAGCAAGACAGGGAATTCTGAAGCTTTCTTT

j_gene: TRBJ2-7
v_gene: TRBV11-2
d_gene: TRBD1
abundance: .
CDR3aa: CASSLEPGTDVYEQYF
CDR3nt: TGTGCCAGCAGCTTGGAACCCGGGACAGACGTCTACGAGCAGTACTTC

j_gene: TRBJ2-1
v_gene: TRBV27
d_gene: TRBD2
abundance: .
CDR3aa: CASSPSAGAYNEQFF
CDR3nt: TGTGCCAGCAGTCCCTCGGCGGGAGCGTACAATGAGCAGTTCTTC

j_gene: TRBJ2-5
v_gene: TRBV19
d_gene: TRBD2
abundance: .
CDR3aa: CASSIRREGETQYF
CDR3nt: TGTGCCAGTAGTATAAGGAGGGAGGGAGAGACCCAGTACTTC

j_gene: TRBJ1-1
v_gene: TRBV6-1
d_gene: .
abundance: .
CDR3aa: CASSDRAEVFRNTEAFF
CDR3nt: TGTGCCAGCAGTGATCGGGCGGAGGTGTTCAGGAACACTGAAGCTTTCTTT

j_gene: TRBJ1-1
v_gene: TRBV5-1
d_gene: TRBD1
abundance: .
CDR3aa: CASSPGQGGTEAFF
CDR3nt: TGCGCCAGCAGCCCGGGACAGGGAGGCACTGAAGCTTTCTTT

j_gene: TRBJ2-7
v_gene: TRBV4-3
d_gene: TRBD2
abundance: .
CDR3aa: CASSQDFFMGLAGSYEQYF
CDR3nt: TGCGCCAGCAGCCAAGATTTTTTTATGGGACTAGCGGGCTCCTACGAGCAGTACTTC

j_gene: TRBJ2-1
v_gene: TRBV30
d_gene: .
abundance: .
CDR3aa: CAWTRDLYNEQFF
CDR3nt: TGTGCCTGGACCCGGGACTTGTACAATGAGCAGTTCTTC

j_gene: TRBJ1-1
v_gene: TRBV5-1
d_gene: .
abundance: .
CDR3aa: CASSLDGWQGNTEAFF
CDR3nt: TGCGCCAGCAGCTTGGATGGGTGGCAGGGTAACACTGAAGCTTTCTTT

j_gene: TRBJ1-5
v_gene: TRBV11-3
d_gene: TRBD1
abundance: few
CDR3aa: CASSPYWKGQDSNQPQHF
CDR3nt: TGTGCCAGCAGCCCCTATTGGAAGGGACAGGATAGCAATCAGCCCCAGCATTTT

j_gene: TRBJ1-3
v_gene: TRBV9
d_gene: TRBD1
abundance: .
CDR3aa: CASSVEPQGAPGNTIYF
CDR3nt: TGTGCCAGCAGCGTAGAACCCCAGGGGGCGCCTGGAAACACCATATATTTT

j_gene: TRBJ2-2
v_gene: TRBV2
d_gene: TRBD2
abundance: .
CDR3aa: CASSDQLPSGGAKTGELFF
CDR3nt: TGTGCCAGCAGTGATCAGTTGCCTAGCGGGGGGGCCAAGACCGGGGAGCTGTTTTTT

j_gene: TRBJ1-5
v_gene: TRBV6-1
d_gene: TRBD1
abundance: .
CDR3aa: CASTDRVNQPQHF
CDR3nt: TGTGCCAGCACGGACAGGGTTAATCAGCCCCAGCATTTT

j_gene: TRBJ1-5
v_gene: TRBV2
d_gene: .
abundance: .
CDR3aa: CASSDAVRYSNQPQHF
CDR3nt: TGTGCCAGCAGTGACGCCGTCAGGTATAGCAATCAGCCCCAGCATTTT

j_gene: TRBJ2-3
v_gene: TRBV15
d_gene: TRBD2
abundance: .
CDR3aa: CATSKAGGGSTDTQYF
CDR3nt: TGTGCCACCAGCAAAGCGGGGGGGGGCTCCACAGATACGCAGTATTTT

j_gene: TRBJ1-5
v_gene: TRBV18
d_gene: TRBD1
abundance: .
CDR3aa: CASSTWDSSNQPQHF
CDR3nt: TGTGCCAGCTCAACCTGGGACAGCAGCAATCAGCCCCAGCATTTT

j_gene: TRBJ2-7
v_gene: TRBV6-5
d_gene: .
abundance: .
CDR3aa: CASRPLLSSSYEQYF
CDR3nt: TGTGCCAGCAGACCCTTGCTTTCCAGCTCCTACGAGCAGTACTTC

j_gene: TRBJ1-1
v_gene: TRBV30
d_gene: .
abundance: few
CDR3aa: CAWIKKRNTEAFF
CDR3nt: TGTGCCTGGATAAAGAAGAGAAACACTGAAGCTTTCTTT

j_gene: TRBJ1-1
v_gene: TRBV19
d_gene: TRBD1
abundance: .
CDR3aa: CASSPRTGGLVEAFF
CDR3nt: TGTGCCAGTAGTCCTCGGACAGGGGGCCTGGTTGAAGCTTTCTTT

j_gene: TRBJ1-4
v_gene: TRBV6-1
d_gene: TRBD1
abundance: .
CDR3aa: CASSRSTTGVEKLFF
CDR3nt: TGTGCCAGCAGTCGAAGCACGACAGGGGTTGAAAAACTGTTTTTT

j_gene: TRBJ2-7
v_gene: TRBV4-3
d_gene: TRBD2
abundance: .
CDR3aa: CASSQETTSGSGEQYF
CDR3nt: TGCGCCAGCAGCCAAGAAACGACTAGCGGGAGTGGCGAGCAGTACTTC

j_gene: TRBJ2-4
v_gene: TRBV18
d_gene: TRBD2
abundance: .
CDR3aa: CASSPPGSGRDIQYF
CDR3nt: TGTGCCAGCTCACCACCCGGTAGCGGGCGTGACATTCAGTACTTC

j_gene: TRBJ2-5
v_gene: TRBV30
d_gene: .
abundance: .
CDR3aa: CAWTPRDLRETQYF
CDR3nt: TGTGCCTGGACGCCCAGGGATTTACGAGAGACCCAGTACTTC

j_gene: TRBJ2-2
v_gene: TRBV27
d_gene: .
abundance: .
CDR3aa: CASSLSRVPLTGELFF
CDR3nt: TGTGCCAGCAGCCTCTCCCGGGTCCCTCTTACCGGGGAGCTGTTTTTT

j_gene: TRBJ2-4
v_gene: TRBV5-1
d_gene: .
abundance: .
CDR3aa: CASSFSTGHKNIQYF
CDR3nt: TGCGCCAGCAGCTTTTCAACAGGTCACAAAAACATTCAGTACTTC

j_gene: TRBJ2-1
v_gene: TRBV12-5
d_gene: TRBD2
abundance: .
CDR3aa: CASVAGGPGNEQFF
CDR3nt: TGTGCTAGTGTAGCGGGGGGGCCGGGCAATGAGCAGTTCTTC

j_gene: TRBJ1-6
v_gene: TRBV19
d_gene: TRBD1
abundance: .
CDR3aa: CASSRDSLSSYNSPLHF
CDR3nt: TGTGCCAGTAGTAGGGACAGCCTGAGCTCCTATAATTCACCCCTCCACTTT

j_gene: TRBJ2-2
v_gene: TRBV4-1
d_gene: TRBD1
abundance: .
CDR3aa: CASSHRGDRGRTGELFF
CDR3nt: TGCGCCAGCAGCCACAGAGGGGACAGGGGGCGGACCGGGGAGCTGTTTTTT

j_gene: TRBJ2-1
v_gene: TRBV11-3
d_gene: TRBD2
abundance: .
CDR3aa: CASSLSGRAANEQFF
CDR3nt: TGTGCCAGCAGCCTCAGCGGGAGGGCCGCCAATGAGCAGTTCTTC